These 30 T cell receptor beta chains were sequenced from one sample in a study of identical twins. TCRdb called the 5' RACE reads again in MiXCR, with one record for every CDR3 protein. The table includes 270,000 or so distinct CDR3 sequences, about 8.9% detected once. The data also belong to a second study, concerning yellow fever vaccine responses in identical twins.

The sequencing input was CD8+ T cells sorted from blood. Receptors originate from a woman in her late teens or twenties in good health.

This clonotype was counted ten times or more. This rearrangement joins TRBV7-9 to TRBJ1-1, with D hard to call. V lost 5 bases and J 5 bases, leaving 18 bases between the germline ends. This CDR3 region has 15 residues. CDR1 and CDR2 from the germline V gene are SEHNR and FQNEAQ (reference sequence). CDR3 bases: TGTGCCAGCAGCCCCCCCCTGGGTCCCGGGACTGAAGCTTTCTTT. Amino acid sequence: CASSPPLGPGTEAFF.

The sample holds many counts of this clonotype. The chain has TRBV6-1 and TRBJ1-1; D gene uncertain. Per germline, CDR1 MNHNS and CDR2 SASEGT. Trimming stripped 5 bases from V and 7 bases from J, with 11 bases between. The CDR3 has 12 amino acids. In nucleotides, the CDR3 is TGTGCCAGCAGTCAAGAGGGCCTTGAAGCTTTCTTT. Its protein is CASSQEGLEAFF.

A word on this clonotype: Given a much more abundant clone one base away, this may be a read error. The CDR3 carries no conserved terminal phenylalanine or tryptophan, so it likely arises from a read error. The genes are TRBV10-3 and TRBJ2-7; TRBD2 matches 8 bases. CDR1 is ENHRY and CDR2 is SYGVKD in the germline V gene. The trim removed 8 bases at V and 3 bases at J, leaving 9 bases unmatched. The length of the CDR3 is 14 residues. CDR3 sequence reads: CAIAPGGVGYEQYL. DNA of the CDR3: TGTGCCATCGCCCCGGGGGGGGTGGGCTACGAGCAGTACTTG.

Regarding this clonotype: Just one base apart from a much larger clone, this may be a read error. The chain joins TRBV29-1 to TRBJ2-7, with D uncertain. With 8 bases removed from V and 3 bases from J, the gap between germline ends came to 17 bases. CDR3 length: 13 residues. Germline loops: CDR1 SQVTM, CDR2 ANQGSEA. Here the CDR3 DNA reads TGCAGCACCCAGCAATACTCAGGCTACGAGCAGTACTTC. Amino acid sequence: CSTQQYSGYEQYF.

This clonotype was recorded a few times. The V gene is TRBV9, the J gene TRBJ2-6; 7 bases align to TRBD1. CDR3 length: 18 residues. Germline V gene lookup returns CDR1 SGDLS and CDR2 YYNGEE. V dropped 4 bases and J dropped 3; count of bases not matched to a gene: 13. The CDR3 sequence is CASSYRTGLTHGANVLTF. DNA for the CDR3: TGTGCCAGCAGCTATAGGACAGGCCTAACCCATGGGGCCAACGTCCTGACTTTC.

The chain joins TRBV18 to TRBJ2-1; D gene ambiguous. This CDR3 region has 13 residues. CDR1 is KGHSH and CDR2 is LQKENI in the germline V gene. The V and J ends lost 3 bases and 7 bases respectively, with 10 bases between them. CDR3 in amino acids: CASSPATRNEQFF. CDR3 coding DNA: TGTGCCAGCTCACCTGCTACCCGGAATGAGCAGTTCTTC.

This clonotype was counted ten times or more. V usage is TRBV7-9 and J usage is TRBJ2-7, with unresolved D. The CDR3 is 12 residues long. V shed 6 bases and J shed 0 bases, with 6 bases lying between them. Germline-derived CDR1 and CDR2 are SEHNR and FQNEAQ (reference sequence). CDR3 bases: TGTGCCAGCAGTACTACCTCCTACGAGCAGTACTTC. This encodes CASSTTSYEQYF.

This clonotype ranks as medium-sized. V gene TRBV5-6 combines with J gene TRBJ2-7; no clear D. Germline assignment: CDR1 SGHDT and CDR2 YYEEEE. V was cut by 2 bases and J by 6 bases, with 9 bases left in between. The CDR3 is 12 residues long. The CDR3 spells CASSFRSGEQYF. The CDR3 DNA reads as TGTGCCAGCAGCTTTAGAAGTGGCGAGCAGTACTTC.

This clonotype was counted ten times or more. V usage is TRBV29-1 and J usage is TRBJ2-7; TRBD2 matches 8 bases. Trimming at V came to 4 bases and at J to 0 bases, leaving 5 bases not matched to a gene. The CDR3 runs to 14 residues. In germline, CDR1 is SQVTM, CDR2 ANQGSEA. The CDR3 loop is CSVGAGVVSYEQYF. CDR3 in DNA: TGCAGCGTTGGAGCGGGAGTTGTCTCCTACGAGCAGTACTTC.

This chain connects TRBV4-3 to TRBJ2-3, with D possibly being TRBD2 (5 bases). From germline, CDR1 is LGHNA and CDR2 YSLEER. The CDR3 spans 15 residues. Trimming removed 0 bases from V and 4 bases from J, with 11 bases in between. CDR3 nucleotide sequence: TGCGCCAGCAGCCAAGAACGGGGTATCGCAGATACGCAGTATTTT. It is translated as CASSQERGIADTQYF.

This clonotype was seen many times. The genes are TRBV9 and TRBJ1-1; D gene ambiguous. Trimming pared 2 bases from V and 3 bases from J, leaving 11 bases between. This CDR3 has 14 residues. The germline CDR1 and CDR2 sequences are SGDLS and YYNGEE. The CDR3 region has the DNA TGTGCCAGCAGCGTCGACGGGAGGGACACTGAAGCTTTCTTT. This sequence encodes CASSVDGRDTEAFF.

CDR3: CASSLGYEETQYF. The CDR3, as DNA: TGTGCCAGCAGCTTAGGGTACGAAGAGACCCAGTACTTC. This chain connects TRBV7-3 to TRBJ2-5; D is undetermined. The CDR3 is 13 residues long. CDR1 and CDR2 (germline): SGHTA, FQGTGA. Deletions cut 2 bases from V and 3 bases from J, with 7 bases between.

The chain couples TRBV5-3 to TRBJ2-3; the D is unclear. TRBV5-3 carries the ORF label, with uncertain function. V lost 9 bases and J lost 1, with 15 bases in between. This CDR3 is 14 amino acids long. The CDR3 DNA is TGTGCCATGGGCCCTGGGCCAGGCACAGATACGCAGTATTTT. This gives the protein CAMGPGPGTDTQYF.

This clonotype was counted many times. This sequence joins TRBV20-1 and TRBJ2-7; 8 nucleotides agree with TRBD2. V shed 1 base, J shed 0 bases, and the junction held 11 bases outside the gene matches. CDR3 length equals 17 residues. Germline loops: CDR1 DFQATT, CDR2 SNEGSKA (reference sequence). The DNA for the CDR3 is TGCAGTGCTAGAGTTGTGGGGGCTAGCGGGTTCTCCTACGAGCAGTACTTC. It specifies CSARVVGASGFSYEQYF.

This clonotype was observed at least ten times. The V gene is TRBV5-5, the J gene TRBJ2-1; unclear D gene. Trimming took 0 bases from V and 0 from J, leaving 10 bases between them. Per germline, CDR1 SGHKS and CDR2 YYEKEE (reference sequence). This CDR3 has 16 residues. This chain's CDR3 is CASSLVISLSYNEQFF. DNA for the CDR3: TGTGCCAGCAGCTTGGTTATCAGCCTCTCCTACAATGAGCAGTTCTTC.

With respect to this clonotype: With a much larger clone just one base away, this may be a read error. The chain is built from TRBV4-3 and TRBJ2-5, with 12 bases aligning to TRBD2. The germline V gene encodes CDR1 LGHNA and CDR2 YSLEER. CDR3 length: 16 residues. The CDR3 nucleotides read TGCGCCAGCAGCCAAGTGCTAGCGGGAGGGCGAGAGACCCGGTACTTC. Translated: CASSQVLAGGRETRYF.

This clonotype was seen at least ten times. This chain uses TRBV9 with TRBJ1-2; 9 nucleotides align to TRBD1. Per germline, CDR1 SGDLS and CDR2 YYNGEE. CDR3 length: 16 amino acids. Trimming removed 4 bases from V and 7 bases from J; junction bases left unmatched: 14. This CDR3 reads CASSISSDRGASGYTF. The CDR3 nucleotides read TGTGCCAGCAGCATTTCCTCGGACAGGGGAGCTAGTGGCTACACCTTC.

The gene calls are TRBV29-1 and TRBJ2-5; 8 nucleotides line up with TRBD2. V was pared by 0 bases and J by 2 bases, with 8 bases of the junction left unmatched. This CDR3 is built from 16 residues. Germline loops: CDR1 SQVTM, CDR2 ANQGSEA. The CDR3 DNA is TGCAGCGTTGAAGAGGGACTAGGACGGACACAAGAGACCCAGTACTTC. Translating it yields CSVEEGLGRTQETQYF.

The count of this clonotype is one. This clone may be a read error of a much larger clone one base away. The rearrangement uses TRBV20-1 and TRBJ2-7; a weak D match, TRBD1 (6 bases). Trimming removed 5 bases from V and 3 bases from J, with 20 bases in between. Germline V gives CDR1 DFQATT, CDR2 SNEGSKA (reference sequence). The CDR3 covers 15 residues. CDR3 nucleotide sequence: TGCAGTGCTCACCTCCCAAGGACAGTCCTCTACGAGCAGTACTTC. The encoded protein is CSAHLPRTVLYEQYF.

This clonotype was found a few times. This chain uses TRBV7-8 with TRBJ2-2, with TRBD2 as a possible D gene (5 bases). The length of the CDR3 is 16 residues. CDR1 and CDR2 (germline): SGHVS, FQNEAQ. Trimming shortened V by 4 bases and J by 0 bases, and 12 bases separated the two germline ends. The CDR3 region is CASSYIEDSNTGELFF. The CDR3 DNA is TGTGCCAGCAGCTACATTGAGGACTCGAACACCGGGGAGCTGTTTTTT.

There are many counts of this clonotype. This rearrangement joins TRBV11-2 to TRBJ2-7; the D is unclear. The CDR3 has 12 amino acids. V was clipped by 2 bases and J by 2 bases, with 4 bases between them. Looked up from germline, CDR1 is SGHAT and CDR2 is FQNNGV. The CDR3 is CASSLLPYEQYF. CDR3 bases: TGTGCCAGCAGCTTACTTCCCTACGAGCAGTACTTC.

This clonotype was recorded at least ten times. The J gene is TRBJ2-7, the V gene TRBV4-3, with D uncertain. Trimming pared 4 bases from V and 3 bases from J, leaving 10 bases between. The CDR3 has 13 residues. Germline V gene sequence: CDR1 LGHNA, CDR2 YSLEER. The CDR3 reads CASSLSSDYEQYF. In DNA form, the CDR3 reads TGCGCCAGCAGCCTATCTTCAGACTACGAGCAGTACTTC.

This clonotype was seen many times. This sequence joins TRBV3-1 and TRBJ2-7; D is perhaps TRBD1 or TRBD2 (5 bases each). Deletions cut 4 bases from V and 6 bases from J, with 16 bases between. The CDR3 has 14 residues. The germline V gene has CDR1 LGHDT and CDR2 YNNKEL (reference sequence). The DNA for the CDR3 is TGTGCCAGCAGCCCCGACTTCGATGGGGGCGAGCAGTACTTC. Residues: CASSPDFDGGEQYF.

The V call is TRBV27, the J call TRBJ1-5; possibly TRBD1 for D (5 bases). The V gene lost 0 bases and the J gene lost 2 bases, with 14 bases spanning the gap. Germline values: CDR1 MNHEY, CDR2 SMNVEV (reference sequence). The CDR3 loop spans 17 amino acids. The CDR3 DNA sequence: TGTGCCAGCAGTTTATCAGGACAACCTTGGGGCAATCAGCCCCAGCATTTT. It translates to CASSLSGQPWGNQPQHF.

This clonotype appeared a few times. V gene TRBV2 combines with J gene TRBJ2-7; 8 nucleotides line up with TRBD2. Germline V gene sequence: CDR1 SNHLY, CDR2 FYNNEI. V lost 5 bases to trimming and J lost 0 bases; unmatched junction nucleotides: 9. The CDR3 extends over 16 amino acids. The CDR3 protein is CASSPNFSGASYEQYF. CDR3 sequence (DNA): TGTGCCAGCAGTCCCAACTTTAGCGGGGCCTCCTACGAGCAGTACTTC.

This clonotype came up a few times. The rearrangement uses TRBV7-6 and TRBJ1-2; D unresolved. The CDR3 covers 13 residues. Germline-derived CDR1 and CDR2 are SGHVS and FNYEAQ. Trimming cost V 1 base and J 3 bases, with 6 bases left between them. CDR3 sequence: CASSLGADYGYTF. The CDR3 region has the DNA TGTGCCAGCAGCTTAGGGGCTGACTATGGCTACACCTTC.

The CDR3 here is CASSAGPDYNEQFF. For the CDR3, the DNA is TGTGCCAGCTCAGCTGGCCCAGATTACAATGAGCAGTTCTTC. The V call is TRBV18, the J call TRBJ2-1, with D uncertain. Trimming stripped 5 bases from V and 4 bases from J, with 12 bases between. The CDR3 runs to 14 residues. Germline lookup yields CDR1 KGHSH and CDR2 LQKENI.

This clonotype was observed many times. V usage is TRBV6-5 and J usage is TRBJ2-5, with 13 bases lining up with TRBD2. The CDR3 sequence is 16 residues long. The junction had 1 base not matched to a gene; V was cut back by 0 bases and J by 3 bases. The V gene's germline CDR1 is MNHEY and CDR2 SVGAGI. The CDR3 reads CASSYSGTSGEETQYF. As DNA, the CDR3 is TGTGCCAGCAGTTACTCCGGGACTAGCGGGGAAGAGACCCAGTACTTC.

The V call is TRBV20-1, the J call TRBJ1-1; no firm D call. This CDR3 has 13 amino acids. Looked up from germline, CDR1 is DFQATT and CDR2 is SNEGSKA (reference sequence). V lost 1 base and J 2 bases, leaving 8 bases between the germline ends. The CDR3 coding sequence is TGCAGTGCTAGAGGCGAATTTAACACTGAAGCTTTCTTT. Translation: CSARGEFNTEAFF.

In DNA, the CDR3 is TGTGCCAGCAGCTTATTGGGGACTTCTAGCACAGATACGCAGTATTTT. This codes for CASSLLGTSSTDTQYF. The V and J genes are TRBV7-8 and TRBJ2-3; tentatively, D is TRBD2 (6 bases). CDR3 length: 16 residues. V shed 2 bases and J shed 0 bases, with 12 bases lying between them. Germline-derived CDR1 and CDR2 are SGHVS and FQNEAQ.